Sequencing of this T cell receptor (beta chain) was carried out in a study of early T cells in non-severe SARS-CoV-2 infection. Whole-study findings and limits: In VDJdb matching, anti-spike CD8 responses were favored while private and CD4 specificities went missing.

A remark on this clonotype: Its antigen is unknown. Its ends do not fully match the called genes, so a read error is possible.

The CDR3 totals 15 residues. Looked up from germline, CDR1 is MNHEY and CDR2 is SMNVEV (reference sequence). Individual cDNA molecules carried attached unique molecular identifiers. TCRdb processed the 5' RACE reads anew with MiXCR; each CDR3 protein has one entry. In the table there are some 81,000 distinct CDR3 sequences, 7.5% to 10% of which are singletons. This clonotype was sampled from an adult who was a healthcare worker with PCR-confirmed SARS-CoV-2 infection or an uninfected control (not recorded which). Material for sequencing was whole blood. The chain has TRBV27 and TRBJ1-1, with D possibly being TRBD1 (5 bases). CDR3 sequence: CASSLFDSKGTEVFF. In nucleotides, the CDR3 is TGTGCCAGCAGTTTATTTGACAGTAAGGGAACTGAAGTTTTCTTT.